This T cell receptor beta chain was retrieved from a study of blood T cell repertoires in COVID-19. At the level of the study: Acute and convalescent COVID-19 specimens originated in the United States, Italy and Spain. T cells, B-cell-depleted T cells, or PBMCs provided the cDNA or gDNA that served as material.

TCRdb keeps only in-frame clones here, not all; method: immunoSEQ multiplex PCR. The sample contains tens of thousands of clones, under 85% of which appear only once. CDR3 length: 14 residues. V was trimmed by 0 bases and J by 5 bases, leaving 11 bases between them. Germline CDR1 reads SEHNR; CDR2 reads FQNEAQ (reference sequence). V is TRBV7-9 and J is TRBJ2-7, with a tentative D call TRBD2 (6 bases). The sequence was obtained from a woman of 80 years or more with acute or convalescent COVID-19. The source material was peripheral blood. As DNA, the CDR3 is TGTGCCAGCAGCTTAGCCGGGAGAGTCCACGAGCAGTACTTC. This codes for CASSLAGRVHEQYF.